The 8 T cell receptor beta chains below come from one sample, sequenced in a study of PD-1 blockade in classical Hodgkin lymphoma. The time point was: cycle 4 day 1 (C4D1), after less than 7 weeks of nivolumab. Brentuximab vedotin exposure varied, and every patient relapsed after autologous stem cell transplantation. Clones were sequenced by immunoSEQ multiplex PCR, and TCRdb holds only the in-frame ones, with some missing. The sample carries more than 85,000 clones, more than 70% recorded once. Sequences were derived from peripheral blood mononuclear cells (PBMCs), sampled before the fourth cycle of nivolumab. The origin of the receptors is a human donor with classical Hodgkin lymphoma.

The chain joins TRBV7-9 to TRBJ2-7; perhaps TRBD2 as D (6 bases). Trimming removed 4 bases at V and 5 bases at J, with 15 bases between. The CDR3 extends over 14 amino acids. The germline V gene encodes CDR1 SEHNR and CDR2 FQNEAQ (reference sequence). The CDR3 sequence is CASSSSGLANEQYF. The DNA of the CDR3 is TGTGCCAGCAGCTCAAGCGGGCTAGCGAACGAGCAGTACTTC.

The V call is TRBV27, the J call TRBJ2-7; 10 nucleotides agree with TRBD1. There are 16 residues in the CDR3. The ends lost 5 bases at V and 1 base at J; junction bases unmatched: 8. CDR1 is MNHEY and CDR2 is SMNVEV in the germline V gene (reference sequence). CDR3 in DNA: TGTGCCAGCAGTATCTCGGGACAGGGGAGATCCTACGAGCAGTACTTC. Protein: CASSISGQGRSYEQYF.

The chain couples TRBV18 to TRBJ2-5; no clear D. V shed 1 base and J shed 6 bases, with 15 bases lying between them. The germline CDR1 and CDR2 sequences are KGHSH and LQKENI. The CDR3 covers 15 residues. In DNA, the CDR3 is TGTGCCAGCTCACCACAAGGGATCGATCGGCAGACCCAGTACTTC. As protein: CASSPQGIDRQTQYF.

For the CDR3, the DNA is TGTGCCAGCGGGGCTTTTCTTCTACAAAGTCGGGCCAACGTCCTGACTTTC. Its translation: CASGAFLLQSRANVLTF. The rearrangement joins TRBV5-7 to TRBJ2-6, with D possibly matching TRBD1 (5 bases). TRBV5-7 is flagged as an ORF with uncertain function. Trimming removed 7 bases at V and 5 bases at J, with 22 bases between. The CDR3 loop spans 17 amino acids.

This rearrangement joins TRBV6-1 to TRBJ1-5; tentative D call: TRBD1 (6 bases). This CDR3 region has 15 residues. The V end lost 4 bases, the J end lost 1 base, and 11 bases lay between the germline ends. The germline V gene encodes CDR1 MNHNS and CDR2 SASEGT. The CDR3 protein is CASSVGGASNQPQHF. DNA of the CDR3: TGTGCCAGCAGTGTAGGGGGGGCAAGCAATCAGCCCCAGCATTTT.

The chain recombines TRBV11-2 with TRBJ1-3; the match to TRBD1 covers 7 bases. This CDR3 has 16 amino acids. Per germline, CDR1 SGHAT and CDR2 FQNNGV. The V segment lost 3 bases and the J segment 4 bases; nucleotides outside the gene matches: 9. CDR3 DNA: TGTGCCAGCAGCTTCCGACCCGACAGGGCAGGAAACACCATATATTTT. The encoded protein is CASSFRPDRAGNTIYF. Full variable domain (outside the CDR3, taken from reference TRBV11-2 and TRBJ1-3): EAGVAQSPRYKIIEKRQSVAFWCNPISGHATLYWYQQILGQGPKLLIQFQNNGVVDDSQLPKDRFSAERLKGVDSTLKIQPAKLEDSAVYLCASSFRPDRAGNTIYFGEGSWLTVV.

This clone has just a few counts. The chain recombines TRBV30 with TRBJ2-2; a weak D match, TRBD1 (6 bases). The germline V gene encodes CDR1 GTSNPN and CDR2 SVGIG (reference sequence). V lost 0 bases and J lost 3, with 8 bases in between. The CDR3 has 14 residues. CDR3 DNA: TGTGCCTGGAGTGTCGGGACATACACCGGGGAGCTGTTTTTT. This translates into CAWSVGTYTGELFF.

This clone was recorded only once. The CDR3 region is CASSPQGSGANVLTF. The CDR3 coding sequence is TGCGCCAGCAGCCCCCAGGGTTCTGGGGCCAACGTCCTGACTTTC. The chain joins TRBV4-3 to TRBJ2-6; D may be TRBD1 (5 bases). Germline CDR1 reads LGHNA; CDR2 reads YSLEER. Trimming stripped 4 bases from V and 1 base from J, with 8 bases between. This CDR3 has 15 residues.